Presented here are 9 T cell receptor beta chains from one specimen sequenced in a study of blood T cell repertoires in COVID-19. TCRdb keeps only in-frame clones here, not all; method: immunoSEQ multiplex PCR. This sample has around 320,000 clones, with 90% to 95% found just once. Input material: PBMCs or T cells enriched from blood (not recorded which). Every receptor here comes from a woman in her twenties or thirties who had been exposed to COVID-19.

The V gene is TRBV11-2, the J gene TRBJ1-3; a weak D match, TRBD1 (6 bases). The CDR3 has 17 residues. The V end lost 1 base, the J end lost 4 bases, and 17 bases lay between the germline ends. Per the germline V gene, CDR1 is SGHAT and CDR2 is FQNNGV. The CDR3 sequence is CASSLVPFWGRGNTIYF. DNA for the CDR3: TGTGCCAGCAGCTTAGTCCCATTTTGGGGGCGAGGAAACACCATATATTTT.

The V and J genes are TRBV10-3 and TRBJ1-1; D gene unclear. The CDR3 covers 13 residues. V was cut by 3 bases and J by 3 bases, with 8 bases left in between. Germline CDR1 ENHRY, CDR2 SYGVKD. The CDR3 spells CAISDSADTEAFF. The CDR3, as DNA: TGTGCCATCAGTGACTCCGCGGACACTGAAGCTTTCTTT.

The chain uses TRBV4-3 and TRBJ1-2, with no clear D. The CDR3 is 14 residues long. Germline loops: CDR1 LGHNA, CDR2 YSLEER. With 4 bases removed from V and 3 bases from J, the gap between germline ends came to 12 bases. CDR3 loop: CASSRYDRDYGYTF. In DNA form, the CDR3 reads TGCGCCAGCAGCCGATACGATAGAGACTATGGCTACACCTTC.

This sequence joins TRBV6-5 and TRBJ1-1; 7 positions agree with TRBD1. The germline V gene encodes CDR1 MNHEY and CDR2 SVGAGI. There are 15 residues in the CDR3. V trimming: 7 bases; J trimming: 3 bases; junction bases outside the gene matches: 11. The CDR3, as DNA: TGTGCCAGCATCCCCCATAACAGGGGATACACTGAAGCTTTCTTT. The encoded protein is CASIPHNRGYTEAFF.

The CDR3 bases are TGTGCCAGCAGCGTCGAGGGGGGGCCCGCAGATACGCAGTATTTT. Its protein is CASSVEGGPADTQYF. The rearrangement joins TRBV9 to TRBJ2-3, with D perhaps matching TRBD2 (7 bases). The germline gives CDR1 SGDLS, CDR2 YYNGEE. The CDR3 has 15 amino acids. The ends were cut back, 2 bases at V and 4 bases at J, with 14 bases in the middle.

The CDR3 spells CASSRDRVGNRNTEAFF. The CDR3 DNA is TGCGCCAGCAGCCGGGACAGGGTGGGGAATAGAAACACTGAAGCTTTCTTT. This chain connects TRBV5-1 to TRBJ1-1; 9 nucleotides match TRBD1. Germline CDR1 is SGHRS and CDR2 is YFSETQ. CDR3 size: 17 residues. The J segment lost 2 bases and the V segment lost 4 bases, leaving 12 bases of the junction unmatched. The whole variable domain, remainder taken from reference TRBV5-1 and TRBJ1-1, is KAGVTQTPRYLIKTRGQQVTLSCSPISGHRSVSWYQQTPGQGLQFLFEYFSETQRNKGNFPGRFSGRQFSNSRSEMNVSTLELGDSALYLCASSRDRVGNRNTEAFFGQGTRLTVV.

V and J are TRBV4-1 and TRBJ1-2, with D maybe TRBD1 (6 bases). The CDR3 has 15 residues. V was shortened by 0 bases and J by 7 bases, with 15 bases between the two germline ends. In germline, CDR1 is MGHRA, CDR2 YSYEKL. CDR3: CASSQDQGRGTGYTF. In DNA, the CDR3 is TGCGCCAGCAGCCAAGATCAGGGCAGGGGTACTGGCTACACCTTC.

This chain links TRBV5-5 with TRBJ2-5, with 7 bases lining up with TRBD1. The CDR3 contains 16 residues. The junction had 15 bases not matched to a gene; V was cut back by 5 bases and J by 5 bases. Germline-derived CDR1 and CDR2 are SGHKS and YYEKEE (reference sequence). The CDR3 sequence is CASSRDRPSNWETQYF. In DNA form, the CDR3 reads TGTGCCAGCAGTCGGGACAGACCTTCGAACTGGGAGACCCAGTACTTC. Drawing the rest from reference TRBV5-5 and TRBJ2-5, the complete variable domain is DAGVTQSPTHLIKTRGQQVTLRCSPISGHKSVSWYQQVLGQGPQFIFQYYEKEERGRGNFPDRFSARQFPNYSSELNVNALLLGDSALYLCASSRDRPSNWETQYFGPGTRLLVL.

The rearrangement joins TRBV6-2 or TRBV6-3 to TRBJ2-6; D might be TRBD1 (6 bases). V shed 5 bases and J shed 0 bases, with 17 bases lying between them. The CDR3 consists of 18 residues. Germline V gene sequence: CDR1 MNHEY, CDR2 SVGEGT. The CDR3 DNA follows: TGTGCCAGCAGTACCTGGGGGCCCGAGAGCTCTGGGGCCAACGTCCTGACTTTC. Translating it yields CASSTWGPESSGANVLTF.